This entry features one T cell receptor (beta chain) sequence. Its antigen is unknown. This CDR3 has 16 residues. The germline CDR1 and CDR2 sequences are SGDLS and YYNGEE. J lost 6 bases, V lost 0 bases, and 8 bases had no gene match. The data originate from a study of neoadjuvant anti-PD-1 for oral cavity cancer. Whole-study context: Non-progressing patients received a fourth nivolumab dose near day 43, then surgery on days 50-56.

Tumor libraries mostly used 4.8 ug genomic DNA, two replicates each. Data came from immunoSEQ multiplex PCR; TCRdb stores just in-frame clones and leaves some out. The sample lists some 15,000 clones; 40% were seen once. The sample's time point: after neoadjuvant nivolumab, at surgical resection. Study-wide results and caveats: Treg/Th17 ratio rose with pretreatment blood and fell with post-treatment tumor TCRbeta clonality. Larger post-treatment preexisting tumor clones tracked with greater tumor shrinkage.

The rearrangement joins TRBV9 to TRBJ2-2, with 7 bases lining up with TRBD2. The TCR originated in a person aged 35-80 years with oral cavity squamous cell carcinoma. Sample: tumor tissue, taken after nivolumab (anti-PD-1) treatment. CDR3 nucleotide sequence: TGTGCCAGCAGCGTAGATTTTCCAGGGAGGGCCGGGGAGCTGTTTTTT. It encodes CASSVDFPGRAGELFF.